This T cell receptor (beta chain) was identified during a study of cytomegalovirus exposure and HLA in healthy donors. General study points: Across donors, most TCRs were seen rarely, yet some public ones were widespread. The CMV antigen specificity of a few CMV-associated chains was confirmed through in vitro analysis.

PCR primers comprised 60 Vbeta and 13 Jbeta primers. The authors' processing: A later analysis tallied about 80 million unique TCR beta chains, roughly 11 million of them shared. Assay used: immunoSEQ multiplex PCR; TCRdb lists only in-frame clones, some missing. V, J and clone size reflect that table, while D and trimming were determined from the DNA. The data hold about 200,000 clones, with less than 85% observed a single time. In regard to this clone: Its antigen is undetermined.

The CDR3 spans 14 residues. V was cut by 8 bases and J by 7 bases, with 19 bases left in between. Germline V gene lookup returns CDR1 SSHAT and CDR2 FNYEAQ (reference sequence). This clonotype was obtained from a girl aged 2 to 10 in good health and CMV-seronegative. Sequencing used PBMCs. V usage is TRBV7-7 and J usage is TRBJ2-3; D call uncertain. The CDR3 sequence is CASPWAFINNTQYF. The DNA for the CDR3 is TGTGCCAGCCCGTGGGCCTTCATAAATAATACGCAGTATTTT.